A single sample is the source of the 11 T cell receptor beta chains below, sequenced in a study of a mutant IDH1 vaccine in newly diagnosed glioma (dated by TCRdb to about 2021). Library creation used the immunoSEQ multiplex PCR assay. TCRdb limited this immuneACCESS table to in-frame rearrangements with V and J called. A share of clones is missing; checked studies link under half to unresolved V genes, and the rest is unexplained. This sample has roughly 70,000 clones in its table, and 70% to 90% of those were observed once. The ten biggest clones cover 2.9% of the sample. The time point label on this specimen signifies: baseline, week 1 (first vaccination visit). Explained via the paper, the treatment or condition label denotes: pre-vaccination baseline after standard-of-care therapy. Sequenced material: PBMCs, taken from a glioma patient treated with radiotherapy, temozolomide or both. Source of these receptors: a man aged 25 to 40 with glioma.

This clone was seen just once. The chain has TRBV5-4 and TRBJ2-7; 10 bases align to TRBD2. Germline CDR1 and CDR2: SGHNT and YYREEE (reference sequence). V trimming: 2 bases; J trimming: 4 bases; junction bases outside the gene matches: 9. This CDR3 region has 16 residues. DNA for the CDR3: TGTGCCAGCAGCTTTGGCACTCTAGCGGGGGTATACGAGCAGTACTTC. Translated: CASSFGTLAGVYEQYF.

This clone was seen a few times. Its ends do not fully match the called genes, so a read error is possible. This chain links TRBV11-2 with TRBJ1-1, with D possibly TRBD1 on 6 matching bases. Germline V gene lookup returns CDR1 SGHAT and CDR2 FQNNGV. The length of the CDR3 is 13 residues. This CDR3 reads CASSPNRDRKRDF. The CDR3 bases are TGTGCCAGCAGCCCGAATCGTGACAGGAAGAGAGACTTT.

The chain recombines TRBV18 with TRBJ2-5; D gene uncertain. The CDR3 sequence is 11 residues long. V was shortened by 10 bases and J by 2 bases, with 8 bases between the two germline ends. Looked up from germline, CDR1 is KGHSH and CDR2 is LQKENI. The CDR3 nucleotides are TGTGCCACGCAAAGACAAGAGACCCAGTACTTC. It encodes CATQRQETQYF.

CDR3 in amino acids: CASCREANYGYTF. CDR3 bases: TGTGCCTCCTGCAGGGAGGCTAACTATGGCTACACCTTC. The chain joins TRBV2 to TRBJ1-2; a possible D gene is TRBD1 (5 bases). Germline V gene lookup returns CDR1 SNHLY and CDR2 FYNNEI. Deletions cut 11 bases from V and 0 bases from J, with 13 bases between. The CDR3 covers 13 residues.

The CDR3 sequence is CASSRTQSDYGYTF. DNA for the CDR3: TGTGCCAGCTCACGGACCCAATCTGACTATGGCTACACCTTC. The genes are TRBV18 and TRBJ1-2; D gene uncertain. Germline lookup yields CDR1 KGHSH and CDR2 LQKENI. V lost 4 bases and J 3 bases, leaving 12 bases between the germline ends. The length of the CDR3 is 14 residues.

The chain combines TRBV28 with TRBJ1-2; no clear D gene. The germline CDR1 and CDR2 sequences are MDHEN and SYDVKM. The V end was cut by 8 bases, the J end by 0 bases, with 10 bases between. The length of the CDR3 is 13 residues. CDR3 in amino acids: CASQYSANYGYTF. The CDR3, as DNA: TGTGCCAGCCAATACTCAGCTAACTATGGCTACACCTTC.

This sequence joins TRBV6-6 and TRBJ2-1; 7 bases are a match to TRBD2. CDR1 is MNHNY and CDR2 is SVGAGI in the germline V gene (reference sequence). The CDR3 consists of 14 residues. V lost 2 bases to trimming and J lost 5 bases; unmatched junction nucleotides: 3. CDR3 loop: CASSYGGGNNEQFF. In DNA form, the CDR3 reads TGTGCCAGCAGTTACGGGGGGGGGAACAATGAGCAGTTCTTC.

The chain employs TRBV4-1 and TRBJ2-7; 9 nucleotides agree with TRBD1. This CDR3 region has 17 residues. Germline assignment: CDR1 MGHRA and CDR2 YSYEKL. Germline trimming cut 0 bases from V and 3 bases from J; bases unmatched to any gene: 9. The chain's CDR3 is CASSQESSGQGFYEQYF. CDR3 DNA: TGCGCCAGCAGCCAAGAGAGTTCCGGACAGGGGTTCTACGAGCAGTACTTC.

The V call is TRBV11-2, the J call TRBJ1-5; no clear D. CDR3 length: 14 residues. V was pared by 1 base and J by 6 bases, with 10 bases between. Germline V gives CDR1 SGHAT, CDR2 FQNNGV. The chain's CDR3 is CASSLGLRGQPQHF. The CDR3 DNA follows: TGTGCCAGCAGCTTAGGGCTTCGGGGTCAGCCCCAGCATTTT.

This chain links TRBV6-6 with TRBJ1-3; D not certain. Germline CDR1 reads MNHNY; CDR2 reads SVGAGI (reference sequence). Trimming cost V 0 bases and J 2 bases, with 2 bases left between them. This CDR3 has 13 residues. DNA of the CDR3: TGTGCCAGCAGTTACTCGACTGGAAACACCATATATTTT. Its protein product is CASSYSTGNTIYF.

The V gene is TRBV9, the J gene TRBJ1-1, with a weak D call TRBD1 (5 bases). V lost 3 bases and J lost 1, with 10 bases in between. Germline V gene data show CDR1 as SGDLS and CDR2 as YYNGEE. The CDR3 contains 14 residues. CDR3 nucleotides: TGTGCCAGCAGCGAGCCGACAGCGAACACTGAAGCTTTCTTT. Translation: CASSEPTANTEAFF.